This is a list of T cell receptor beta chains from one sample in a study of T-cell reconstitution after alpha-beta-depleted transplantation in children. Each CDR3 protein gets one entry after TCRdb re-called the PCR reads with MiXCR. The data show about 500,000 distinct CDR3 sequences, 30% to 35% seen once. Source: PBMCs from the stem cell graft donor, taken from the stem cell graft. The receptors were sampled from a human donor who donated a stem cell graft to a child with aplastic anemia. The CDR3 runs from the conserved cysteine through the conserved F or W. D genes are given only for firm matches. Only some rows state a clone size, as once, few, many or a class for expanded clones.

D | J | V | size | CDR3 | DNA
. | TRBJ1-3 | TRBV7-2 | . | CASSRGIGGNTMYF | TGTGCCAGCAGCCGTGGGATAGGCGGAAACACCATGTATTTT
TRBD1 | TRBJ1-5 | TRBV6-2/TRBV6-3 | few | CAVSGQGFSNQPQHF | TGTGCCGTTTCGGGACAGGGATTCAGCAATCAGCCCCAGCATTTT
. | TRBJ1-1 | TRBV4-3 | . | CASSPQGPANTEAFF | TGCGCCAGCAGCCCCCAGGGGCCAGCGAACACTGAAGCTTTCTTT
TRBD2 | TRBJ2-1 | TRBV7-9 | . | CASSLGGSGNHNEQFF | TGTGCCAGCAGCTTAGGAGGGAGCGGGAACCACAATGAGCAGTTCTTC
TRBD1 | TRBJ2-5 | TRBV5-1 | . | CASSYRQGLETQYF | TGCGCCAGCAGCTACAGACAGGGGCTGGAGACCCAGTACTTC
. | TRBJ2-7 | TRBV20-1 | . | CSARDFHQGYEQYF | TGCAGTGCTAGGGACTTCCATCAAGGGTACGAGCAGTACTTC
TRBD1 | TRBJ1-5 | TRBV20-1 | few | CSALPPGTGSWDNQPQHF | TGCAGTGCCCTCCCTCCTGGGACAGGGAGCTGGGACAATCAGCCCCAGCATTTT
. | TRBJ2-7 | TRBV6-2/TRBV6-3 | . | CASSEDGVSYEQYF | TGTGCCAGCAGTGAGGACGGTGTAAGCTACGAGCAGTACTTC
. | TRBJ2-5 | TRBV29-1 | . | CSATRHETAYQETQYF | TGCAGCGCCACTAGGCACGAGACAGCCTACCAAGAGACCCAGTACTTC
TRBD2 | TRBJ2-1 | TRBV20-1 | . | CSAPLVGGGRNEQFF | TGCAGTGCTCCCCTGGTTGGTGGCGGGAGGAATGAGCAGTTCTTC
. | TRBJ2-5 | TRBV7-6 | . | CASSLAGTRETQYF | TGTGCCAGCAGCTTGGCCGGGACGCGAGAGACCCAGTACTTC
. | TRBJ2-4 | TRBV5-8 | few | CASSLVIGQTKNIQYF | TGTGCCAGCAGCTTGGTGATAGGGCAAACCAAAAACATTCAGTACTTC
. | TRBJ2-7 | TRBV28 | few | CASSPSGELYEQYF | TGTGCCAGCAGTCCCTCCGGGGAGCTCTACGAGCAGTACTTC
TRBD1 | TRBJ1-1 | TRBV6-2/TRBV6-3 | . | CASSSSWDRGPNTEAFF | TGTGCCAGCAGTTCGTCGTGGGACAGGGGTCCTAACACTGAAGCTTTCTTT
. | TRBJ1-2 | TRBV2 | . | CASTGNNYGYTF | TGTGCCAGCACGGGAAACAACTATGGCTACACCTTC
TRBD1 | TRBJ2-3 | TRBV19 | . | CASRPQGPDTQYF | TGTGCCAGCCGACCACAGGGGCCAGATACGCAGTATTTT
. | TRBJ2-1 | TRBV5-1 | . | CASSLALSSSYNEQFF | TGCGCCAGCAGCTTGGCTCTTTCAAGCTCCTACAATGAGCAGTTCTTC
. | TRBJ1-6 | TRBV9 | . | CASSVRELNSPLHF | TGTGCCAGCAGCGTAAGGGAGCTTAATTCACCCCTCCACTTT
. | TRBJ2-5 | TRBV20-1 | many | CSATLDRIQETQYF | TGCAGTGCTACCCTGGACAGAATACAAGAGACCCAGTACTTC
. | TRBJ2-3 | TRBV7-3 | few | CASSLGHSTKTDTQYF | TGTGCCAGCAGTTTAGGGCACTCAACTAAGACAGATACGCAGTATTTT
. | TRBJ2-4 | TRBV5-1 | . | CASSFGAVSKNIQYF | TGCGCCAGCAGCTTTGGGGCAGTTTCCAAAAACATTCAGTACTTC
TRBD1 | TRBJ1-5 | TRBV27 | . | CASSWTGQRQPQHF | TGTGCCAGCAGTTGGACAGGGCAACGTCAGCCCCAGCATTTT
. | TRBJ2-7 | TRBV10-3 | . | CAIRDEVDYEQYF | TGTGCCATCCGCGATGAGGTAGACTACGAGCAGTACTTC
TRBD1 | TRBJ2-5 | TRBV28 | few | CASSPQTGGETQYF | TGTGCCAGCAGTCCGCAGACAGGGGGCGAGACCCAGTACTTC
. | TRBJ2-2 | TRBV20-1 | . | CSASWAANTGELFF | TGCAGTGCTAGTTGGGCAGCCAACACCGGGGAGCTGTTTTTT
. | TRBJ2-2 | TRBV7-2 | once | CASSFGDPRYTGELFF | TGTGCCAGCAGCTTTGGGGACCCGAGGTACACCGGGGAGCTGTTTTTT
TRBD2 | TRBJ2-1 | TRBV5-6 | few | CASSLANSGSMNEQFF | TGTGCCAGCAGCTTGGCCAATAGCGGGAGCATGAATGAGCAGTTCTTC
TRBD2 | TRBJ2-1 | TRBV24-1 | . | CATSRLAGVGEQFF | TGTGCCACCAGTCGACTAGCGGGAGTAGGTGAGCAGTTCTTC
. | TRBJ2-3 | TRBV25-1 | few | CASSVTGASTDTQYF | TGTGCCAGCAGTGTGACGGGCGCCAGCACAGATACGCAGTATTTT
. | TRBJ2-2 | TRBV12-3/TRBV12-4 | . | CVPEAHGELFF | TGTGTACCCGAAGCCCACGGGGAGCTGTTTTTT
. | TRBJ1-5 | TRBV7-9 | . | CASSPNGRVSNQPQHF | TGTGCCAGCAGTCCTAACGGGAGAGTAAGCAATCAGCCCCAGCATTTT
TRBD2 | TRBJ2-1 | TRBV7-2 | . | CASSLGYSGSRGNEQFF | TGTGCCAGCAGCTTGGGGTATAGCGGGAGTCGGGGCAATGAGCAGTTCTTC
. | TRBJ1-1 | TRBV18 | . | CASSRGRGNTEAFF | TGTGCCAGCTCGCGGGGGAGGGGGAACACTGAAGCTTTCTTT
. | TRBJ2-5 | TRBV7-2 | . | CASRVSFAEETQYF | TGTGCCAGCAGGGTCTCGTTCGCGGAAGAGACCCAGTACTTC
. | TRBJ2-3 | TRBV7-2 | . | CASGGAGNTDTQYF | TGTGCCAGCGGCGGCGCGGGTAACACAGATACGCAGTATTTT
. | TRBJ1-1 | TRBV7-6 | . | CASSYRIYTEAFF | TGTGCCAGCAGCTATCGGATCTACACTGAAGCTTTCTTT
TRBD1 | TRBJ2-1 | TRBV4-3 | . | CASSQEVRGWEQFF | TGCGCCAGCAGCCAAGAGGTCAGGGGGTGGGAGCAGTTCTTC
. | TRBJ1-2 | TRBV18 | few | CASAPRGKYGYTF | TGTGCCAGCGCACCGCGGGGGAAGTATGGCTACACCTTC
. | TRBJ2-5 | TRBV18 | . | CASSPNPGMQTQYF | TGTGCCAGCTCACCTAACCCGGGGATGCAGACCCAGTACTTC
TRBD1 | TRBJ2-2 | TRBV5-4 | . | CASSLPGTGLAGELFF | TGTGCCAGCAGCCTACCCGGGACAGGGTTGGCCGGGGAGCTGTTTTTT
. | TRBJ2-1 | TRBV2 | . | CASGESSRDEQFF | TGTGCCAGCGGGGAGTCTAGTCGCGATGAGCAGTTCTTC
. | TRBJ2-5 | TRBV5-4 | . | CASSLGQNVETQYF | TGTGCCAGCAGCTTGGGACAGAATGTCGAGACCCAGTACTTC
. | TRBJ2-1 | TRBV5-6 | . | CASSRTWVGRGNEQFF | TGTGCCAGCAGCCGGACGTGGGTGGGGCGCGGGAATGAGCAGTTCTTC
. | TRBJ1-1 | TRBV20-1 | few | CSATGGQLNTEAFF | TGCAGTGCTACCGGTGGACAGTTGAACACTGAAGCTTTCTTT
TRBD2 | TRBJ2-1 | TRBV5-1 | . | CASSLISGSANEQFF | TGCGCCAGCAGCTTGATAAGCGGGAGTGCGAATGAGCAGTTCTTC
. | TRBJ2-1 | TRBV6-2/TRBV6-3 | . | CASSYSGRADYNEQFF | TGTGCCAGCAGTTACTCGGGGCGAGCAGACTACAATGAGCAGTTCTTC
. | TRBJ1-2 | TRBV6-1 | . | CASRPPGRNGYTF | TGTGCCAGCAGACCCCCAGGGCGCAATGGCTACACCTTC
TRBD1 | TRBJ2-7 | TRBV7-9 | . | CASSLAGQGFGYEQYF | TGTGCCAGCAGCTTAGCAGGACAGGGCTTTGGCTACGAGCAGTACTTC
. | TRBJ2-7 | TRBV5-1 | few | CASSLNLYEQYF | TGCGCCAGCAGCTTGAACTTATACGAGCAGTACTTC
. | TRBJ1-1 | TRBV19 | few | CASSVGQFTEAFF | TGTGCCAGTAGTGTAGGACAGTTCACTGAAGCTTTCTTT
TRBD2 | TRBJ2-3 | TRBV4-3 | . | CASSQENSGRARTQYF | TGCGCCAGCAGCCAAGAAAATAGCGGGAGGGCCCGTACGCAGTATTTT
TRBD1 | TRBJ2-1 | TRBV10-3 | . | CAISPQGEPYNEQFF | TGTGCCATCAGTCCTCAGGGGGAACCCTACAATGAGCAGTTCTTC